These T cell receptor beta chains were read from a single sample in a study of response to subunit inactivated influenza vaccine. TCRdb reprocessed the RT-PCR reads with MiXCR, giving one entry per CDR3 protein. The sample contains roughly 670,000 distinct CDR3 sequences, about 14% of which appear only once. Material: PBMCs from blood, obtained roughly 2 weeks before vaccination. These receptors came from a man aged 50 to 59 who received an inactivated influenza vaccine. CDR3s include the opening cysteine and the closing phenylalanine or tryptophan. Each record gives: CDR3 protein, CDR3 DNA, V gene, clone size, J gene, D gene. D genes are given only for firm matches. Not every row has a clone size; where given, it reads once, few, many or a size class.

CDR3: CASRRANGYTF
DNA: TGTGCCAGCAGGCGGGCCAATGGCTACACCTTC
V: TRBV6-2/TRBV6-3
size: .
J: TRBJ1-2
D: .

CDR3: CSAGSAGRYNEQFF
DNA: TGCAGTGCGGGTTCAGCGGGACGCTACAATGAGCAGTTCTTC
V: TRBV20-1
size: many
J: TRBJ2-1
D: TRBD2

CDR3: CSVEVPGETTNEQFF
DNA: TGCAGCGTTGAGGTACCAGGAGAAACCACCAATGAGCAGTTCTTC
V: TRBV29-1
size: .
J: TRBJ2-1
D: .

CDR3: CASKSAGLYNEQYF
DNA: TGTGCCAGCAAGTCGGCAGGGCTCTACAACGAGCAGTACTTC
V: TRBV28
size: few
J: TRBJ2-7
D: .

CDR3: CASSTTGQGNSPLHF
DNA: TGTGCCAGCAGCACAACGGGGCAGGGGAATTCACCCCTCCACTTT
V: TRBV7-9
size: .
J: TRBJ1-6
D: .

CDR3: CASSPVGAVGQYF
DNA: TGTGCCAGCAGTCCCGTGGGGGCGGTCGGGCAGTACTTC
V: TRBV6-1
size: .
J: TRBJ2-7
D: .

CDR3: CASSLSGTSEEQYF
DNA: TGTGCCAGCAGCTTATCCGGGACTTCTGAAGAGCAGTACTTC
V: TRBV7-9
size: .
J: TRBJ2-7
D: .

CDR3: CASSWGLAKVTGELFF
DNA: TGTGCCAGCAGCTGGGGACTAGCGAAGGTTACCGGGGAGCTGTTTTTT
V: TRBV5-5
size: .
J: TRBJ2-2
D: TRBD2

CDR3: CASIGGSNTGELFF
DNA: TGTGCCAGCATTGGGGGTTCAAACACCGGGGAGCTGTTTTTT
V: TRBV12-3/TRBV12-4
size: many
J: TRBJ2-2
D: .

CDR3: CASSPNHEKLFF
DNA: TGTGCCAGCAGCCCAAACCACGAAAAACTGTTTTTT
V: TRBV7-9
size: few
J: TRBJ1-4
D: .

CDR3: CASSFRAGGWNEQFF
DNA: TGTGCCAGCAGTTTTCGGGCGGGGGGGTGGAATGAGCAGTTCTTC
V: TRBV12-3/TRBV12-4
size: few
J: TRBJ2-1
D: TRBD2

CDR3: CASSLEGSFRELFF
DNA: TGTGCCAGCAGCTTAGAAGGGTCTTTCCGGGAGCTGTTTTTT
V: TRBV7-9
size: few
J: TRBJ2-2
D: .

CDR3: CASRFRTTTYNEQFF
DNA: TGTGCCAGCAGGTTTAGGACCACCACCTACAATGAGCAGTTCTTC
V: TRBV6-1
size: many
J: TRBJ2-1
D: .

CDR3: CASSLSAGLDEQFF
DNA: TGTGCCAGCAGTTTGAGCGCCGGACTCGATGAGCAGTTCTTC
V: TRBV12-3/TRBV12-4
size: few
J: TRBJ2-1
D: .

CDR3: CASSQAGAYYEQYF
DNA: TGCGCCAGCAGCCAAGCCGGGGCATACTACGAGCAGTACTTC
V: TRBV4-1
size: many
J: TRBJ2-7
D: .

CDR3: CASSPRGRGLGTEAFF
DNA: TGTGCCAGCAGCCCGCGCGGCAGGGGGCTGGGCACTGAAGCTTTCTTT
V: TRBV11-2
size: .
J: TRBJ1-1
D: TRBD1